Listed below are T cell receptor beta chains from one sample, sequenced in a study of CD8 T cells in Susac syndrome. TCRdb recomputed calls from the immunoSEQ multiplex PCR reads with MiXCR, one row per CDR3 protein. The sample consists of about 290,000 distinct CDR3 sequences, 70% to 90% of them appearing once. Specimen: CD8+ T cells from PBMCs. These TCRs come from a human donor with multiple sclerosis. The CDR3 runs from the conserved cysteine through the conserved F or W. Each record gives: CDR3 DNA, CDR3 protein, D gene, J gene, clone size, V gene. The D gene is left open where the match is weak. Rows give clone size only sometimes, using once, few, many, or a class for an expanded clone.

DNA: TGCAGTGCTGGGGGGATGAGGGTTTACGAGCAGTACTTC
CDR3: CSAGGMRVYEQYF
D: -
J: TRBJ2-7
size: -
V: TRBV20-1

DNA: TGTGCCAGCAGCTGGTGGAGGGACTATGGCTACACCTTC
CDR3: CASSWWRDYGYTF
D: -
J: TRBJ1-2
size: -
V: TRBV7-9

DNA: TGTGCCAGTAGTATAGGATCTGGAGTCATCTACGAGCAGTACTTC
CDR3: CASSIGSGVIYEQYF
D: -
J: TRBJ2-7
size: -
V: TRBV19

DNA: TGTGCCAGCAGTCCGCCCGGTAGCGGGACTTACAATGAGCAGTTCTTC
CDR3: CASSPPGSGTYNEQFF
D: TRBD2
J: TRBJ2-1
size: -
V: TRBV27

DNA: TGTGCCAGCTTTCAGGATACGCAGTATTTT
CDR3: CASFQDTQYF
D: -
J: TRBJ2-3
size: few
V: TRBV6-1

DNA: TGTGCCAGCAGCTCGACTGGACAGGGAAGCGAGCAGTACTTC
CDR3: CASSSTGQGSEQYF
D: TRBD1
J: TRBJ2-7
size: -
V: TRBV7-6

DNA: TGCGCCAGCAGCCTTGAATTACACGGTTACACTGAAGCTTTCTTT
CDR3: CASSLELHGYTEAFF
D: -
J: TRBJ1-1
size: -
V: TRBV5-1

DNA: TGCGCCAGCAGCCAAGATGTGGCGGGAGCCATCTACGAGCAGTACTTC
CDR3: CASSQDVAGAIYEQYF
D: TRBD2
J: TRBJ2-7
size: -
V: TRBV4-3

DNA: TGTGCCACCAGTGACTACGGACAGGGGGGAAGCAATGAGCAGTTCTTC
CDR3: CATSDYGQGGSNEQFF
D: TRBD1
J: TRBJ2-1
size: -
V: TRBV24-1

DNA: TGTGCCAGCAGTTCATTGGGCGACTTTCATACTAACTATGGCTACACCTTC
CDR3: CASSSLGDFHTNYGYTF
D: -
J: TRBJ1-2
size: -
V: TRBV27

DNA: TGTGCCAGCAGCTTAGTTCTAGCGGGAAAACAAGAGACCCAGTACTTC
CDR3: CASSLVLAGKQETQYF
D: TRBD2
J: TRBJ2-5
size: -
V: TRBV7-9

DNA: TGTGCCAGCAGTTTTAGGACTAGCGGGAGCGCAGATACGCAGTATTTT
CDR3: CASSFRTSGSADTQYF
D: TRBD2
J: TRBJ2-3
size: few
V: TRBV5-1

DNA: TGCGCCAGCAGCCAAGATATTTGGCAGTCCTGGAGCTTCTATGGCTACACCTTC
CDR3: CASSQDIWQSWSFYGYTF
D: -
J: TRBJ1-2
size: -
V: TRBV4-3

DNA: TGTGCCAGCAGCCCAGGACAGGGCTTGGGGGCACAAAAGACCCAGTACTTC
CDR3: CASSPGQGLGAQKTQYF
D: TRBD1
J: TRBJ2-5
size: -
V: TRBV3-1

DNA: TGTGCCAGCAGCGACTCACGGTTCCAAGAGACCCAGTACTTC
CDR3: CASSDSRFQETQYF
D: -
J: TRBJ2-5
size: -
V: TRBV6-2/TRBV6-3

DNA: TGTGCCAGCAGTTCTAGGGTACTCCCCTACGAGCAGTACTTC
CDR3: CASSSRVLPYEQYF
D: -
J: TRBJ2-7
size: -
V: TRBV6-2/TRBV6-3

DNA: TGTGCCAGTAGCAACTATAACACTGAAGCTTTCTTT
CDR3: CASSNYNTEAFF
D: -
J: TRBJ1-1
size: -
V: TRBV19